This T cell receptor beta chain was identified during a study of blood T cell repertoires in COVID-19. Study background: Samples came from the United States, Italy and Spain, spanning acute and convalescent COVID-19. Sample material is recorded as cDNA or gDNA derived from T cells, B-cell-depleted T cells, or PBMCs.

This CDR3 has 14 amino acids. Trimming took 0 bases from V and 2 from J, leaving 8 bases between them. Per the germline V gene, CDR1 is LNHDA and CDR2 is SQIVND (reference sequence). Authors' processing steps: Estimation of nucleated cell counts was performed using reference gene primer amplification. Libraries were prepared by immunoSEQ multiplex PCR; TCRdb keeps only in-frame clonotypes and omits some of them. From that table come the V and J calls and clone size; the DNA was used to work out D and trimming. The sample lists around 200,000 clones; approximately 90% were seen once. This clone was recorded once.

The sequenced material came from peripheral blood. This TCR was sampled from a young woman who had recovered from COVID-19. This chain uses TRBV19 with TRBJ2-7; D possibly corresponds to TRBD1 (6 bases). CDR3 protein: CASSIEGATYEQYF. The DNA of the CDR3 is TGTGCCAGTAGTATAGAGGGGGCTACCTACGAGCAGTACTTC.